These T cell receptor beta chains were read from a single sample in a study of blood T cell repertoires in COVID-19. Clones were sequenced by immunoSEQ multiplex PCR, and TCRdb holds only the in-frame ones, with some missing. The sample yields roughly 100,000 clones, 84% seen once. The sequenced sample was peripheral blood. Source of these receptors: a man aged 40-50 years with active or convalescent COVID-19. The CDR3 runs from the conserved cysteine through the conserved F or W. A D gene is named only where the DNA matches it firmly. Expanded clones get a size class; other rows say once, few or many, or leave the size out.

J gene	D gene	clone size	V gene	CDR3 DNA	CDR3 protein
TRBJ2-3	NA	NA	TRBV12-2	TGTGCAAGTCGCTTAGCTCCGGGACAGGGATTCGACCTATCTTATGGAGATACGCAGTATTTT	CASRLAPGQGFDLSYGDTQYF
TRBJ1-1	NA	NA	TRBV2	TGTGCCAGCAGAGAGGACAGAGACACTGAAGCTTTCTTT	CASREDRDTEAFF
TRBJ1-4	TRBD1	few	TRBV7-9	TGTGCCAGCAGCTTAGCCGGGACAGGGCGAGTAAAACTGTTTTTT	CASSLAGTGRVKLFF
TRBJ1-1	NA	NA	TRBV15	TGTGCCACCAGCAGACGGGGTGACACTGAAGCTTTCTTT	CATSRRGDTEAFF
TRBJ2-7	NA	once	TRBV6-5	TGTGCCAGCAAGGGGCCCTACGAGCAGTACTTC	CASKGPYEQYF
TRBJ1-5	NA	NA	TRBV5-1	TGCGCCAGCAGCAAAGACGGGGGCAATCAGCCCCAGCATTTT	CASSKDGGNQPQHF
TRBJ1-4	NA	NA	TRBV2	TGTGCCAGCAGTGTGGGCAGGGAAAGGGAAAAACTGTTTTTT	CASSVGREREKLFF
TRBJ2-5	NA	once	TRBV12-3/TRBV12-4	TGTGCCAGCACCCCTCCAGGGCGGGAGACCCAGTACTTC	CASTPPGRETQYF
TRBJ2-1	NA	NA	TRBV24-1	TGTGCCACCAGTTTGAGCCCCCCCTACAATGAGCAGTTCTTC	CATSLSPPYNEQFF
TRBJ2-5	TRBD1	NA	TRBV7-9	TGTGCCAGCAGCGCCAAACTAATGACAGGGAAAGAGACCCAGTACTTC	CASSAKLMTGKETQYF
TRBJ2-2	NA	NA	TRBV15	TGTGCCACCAGCAGAGATAAAGACACTCGGGCGGGCACCGGGGAGCTGTTTTTT	CATSRDKDTRAGTGELFF
TRBJ2-1	TRBD2	once	TRBV9	TGTGCCAGCAGCGTAGTCCCCTCTAGCGGGGGGGCCGGTGAGCAGTTCTTC	CASSVVPSSGGAGEQFF
TRBJ2-2	TRBD1	once	TRBV27	TGTGCCAGCAGTTTTGGGGACAGGGGAAACGGGGAGCTGTTTTTT	CASSFGDRGNGELFF
TRBJ1-1	NA	NA	TRBV3-1/TRBV3-2	TGTGCCAGCAGCCAAGATTTGAGGATGCGAGCTTTCTTT	CASSQDLRMRAFF
TRBJ2-1	TRBD1	NA	TRBV5-5	TGTGCCAGCAGCCCGGGACAGGGGTCGCGCAATGAGCAGTTCTTC	CASSPGQGSRNEQFF
TRBJ2-7	TRBD2	once	TRBV2	TGTGCCAGCGGGCTAGCGGGGGCCGAGCAGTACTTC	CASGLAGAEQYF
TRBJ2-7	TRBD1	NA	TRBV27	TGTGCCAGCAGTTTTGGGACAGCCATCGAGCAGTACTTC	CASSFGTAIEQYF
TRBJ1-2	NA	NA	TRBV27	TGTGCCAGCAGCTCCACAGGGAAGGGGAACTATGGCTACACCTTC	CASSSTGKGNYGYTF
TRBJ2-3	NA	NA	TRBV11-1	TGTGCCAGAACTTTAACTCCTAGCACAGATACGCAGTATTTT	CARTLTPSTDTQYF
TRBJ2-7	NA	NA	TRBV7-2	TGTGCCAGCAGCTATGTAGGGGGACCCTACGAGCAGTACTTC	CASSYVGGPYEQYF
TRBJ2-2	NA	NA	TRBV7-6	TGTGCCAGCAGCTTAGGGGCAGGAACGAACACCGGGGAGCTGTTTTTT	CASSLGAGTNTGELFF
TRBJ2-3	TRBD2	NA	TRBV11-3	TGTGCCAGCAGCTTAGGTACAAGCGGGGGGGCAGCAGATACGCAGTATTTT	CASSLGTSGGAADTQYF
TRBJ2-5	NA	NA	TRBV6-6	TGTGCCAGCAGTTACCCGGAGGACCAAGAGACCCAGTACTTC	CASSYPEDQETQYF
TRBJ2-1	TRBD2	NA	TRBV10-2	TGCGCCAGCAATGCACGGACTAGAGCTATAATGGATGAGCAGTTCTTC	CASNARTRAIMDEQFF
TRBJ1-2	NA	NA	TRBV29-1	TGCAGCGTTGAAGAAGCGAGGGGCTACACCTTC	CSVEEARGYTF
TRBJ1-1	TRBD1	NA	TRBV5-4	TGTGCCAGCAGCCTAGACAGGGGGCAGAAAGCTTTCTTT	CASSLDRGQKAFF
TRBJ2-5	NA	few	TRBV30	TGTGCCTGGCAGGGAAGGAAAGGGACCCAGTACTTC	CAWQGRKGTQYF